Detailed here is one T cell receptor beta chain. The antigen this receptor binds is unknown. No much larger clone is present one base from it, and per-base qualities are unavailable. Taken from cysteine to phenylalanine, the CDR3 has 15 residues. The only DNA kept is the CDR3, 45 bases in frame from the first base. Reading the germline V gene (reference sequence) gives CDR1 SEHNR and CDR2 FQNEAQ. Trimming at the junction amounts to 5 bases on V and 2 bases on J, and the germline ends lie 16 bases apart. The data stem from a study of blood T cell repertoires in COVID-19 (dated by TCRdb to the early 2020s). Regarding the study in general: Collaborator samples came from the United States, Italy and Spain and covered acute and convalescent phases of COVID-19. The material from the prospective study consisted of cDNA or gDNA derived from T cells, B-cell-depleted T cells, or PBMCs. The dataset comprised deeply sampled blood TCRbeta repertoires from subjects exposed to, actively infected with, or recovered from COVID-19. A freely available public database, intended as a resource for researchers studying the immune response to SARS-CoV-2, is where the repertoires were released. The samples were drawn from two sources: the first 160 participants of the ongoing ImmuneRACE study, and 1,200 or so subjects contributed by 6 global collaborators. The sample metadata nearly always contained a de-identified subject ID, COVID-19 status, age in years and sex. HLA class I and class II types, where available, came from metadata supplied by the sample provider rather than from assay-based typing. What the study reported, not specific to this receptor: The amount of clinical and demographic metadata varied by source and participant and was provided uncurated.

Another Seattle source contributed samples from volunteer blood donors who had recovered from COVID-19. Each collaborating institution followed its own protocols to collect whole blood in K2EDTA tubes. For TCRbeta analysis, collaborators shipped samples as frozen whole blood, isolated PBMCs, or DNA extracted from either of those sample types. TCRbeta CDR3 regions were amplified from genomic DNA by means of the immunoSEQ Assay, a bias-controlled multiplex PCR. Per the source publication's procedure: Within the assay, amplification of reference gene primers was used to estimate how many nucleated cells each sample contained. To quantify the absolute abundance of each unique TCRbeta CDR3 rearrangement, sequence reads were collapsed and filtered. For each sample, productive Simpson clonality was calculated as the square root of Simpson's diversity index over productive rearrangements. The source is immuneACCESS, and TCRdb retained only in-frame sequences with V and J called. Part of the clones is not carried over; for the studies checked, unresolved V genes explain less than half of this, and the remainder is unexplained. The DNA gave D and trimming, while V, J and clone size come from that table. The sample has approximately 250,000 clones on record, 83% of them singletons. The ten largest clonotypes hold 4.6% of the sample.

Sequenced material: peripheral blood. The rearranged segments are TRBV7-9 and TRBJ2-7, and perhaps TRBD2 as D gene, on 5 matching bases. The sequence was collected from a man aged 55 to 70 who had recovered from COVID-19. The CDR3 corresponds to CASSNKPRGTYEQYF. The sequenced DNA is TGTGCCAGCAGCAACAAACCCCGGGGAACCTACGAGCAGTACTTC.